This T cell receptor beta chain appears in the sequencing data of a study of cytomegalovirus exposure and HLA in healthy donors. Amplification used 60 Vbeta primers and 13 Jbeta primers. Sequencing was performed with immunoSEQ multiplex PCR; in TCRdb, only in-frame clones are kept and a portion is missing. In the table there are some 180,000 clones, about nine tenths of which are singletons. Trimming shortened V by 3 bases and J by 7 bases, and 22 bases separated the two germline ends. CDR1 and CDR2 from the germline V gene are SGHNT and YYREEE (reference sequence). CDR3 size: 17 residues. J is TRBJ1-4 and V is TRBV5-4; D perhaps matches TRBD1 (6 bases). This receptor was taken from a boy younger than 10 in good health and CMV-seronegative. The sequenced material came from PBMCs. CDR3: CASSSRDTVELGEKLFF. CDR3 in DNA: TGTGCCAGCAGCTCCCGGGACACGGTCGAATTGGGTGAAAAACTGTTTTTT.